Below, 10 T cell receptor beta chains from the same sample are listed, as sequenced in a study of blood T cells in healthy people across ages. Together with a sample-barcoded 5' primer, a J-beta primer mix was included in a second PCR lasting 7 to 11 cycles. One entry per CDR3 protein results from TCRdb running MiXCR on the 5' RACE reads. Among some 1,800,000 distinct CDR3 sequences listed, approximately 40% were seen once. Specimen: blood. These receptors were obtained from a human donor in good health.

This clonotype was counted a few times. The chain uses TRBV28 and TRBJ1-2; D gene ambiguous. The germline V gene has CDR1 MDHEN and CDR2 SYDVKM. This CDR3 region has 12 residues. The V end lost 4 bases, the J end lost 7 bases, and 10 bases lay between the germline ends. CDR3 nucleotide sequence: TGTGCCAGCAGTTCCACCCGGGGTGGCTACACCTTC. This gives the protein CASSSTRGGYTF.

This clonotype was detected a few times. In DNA form, the CDR3 reads TGCAGTGTTTACGGGCTAGCGAAGGTGAATGAGCAGTTCTTC. As protein: CSVYGLAKVNEQFF. The rearrangement joins TRBV20-1 to TRBJ2-1, with D maybe TRBD2 (6 bases). Germline assignment: CDR1 DFQATT and CDR2 SNEGSKA (reference sequence). With 7 bases removed from V and 7 bases from J, the gap between germline ends came to 20 bases. The CDR3 totals 14 residues.

The chain recombines TRBV5-1 with TRBJ2-1; D uncertain. Germline CDR1 and CDR2: SGHRS and YFSETQ. Trimming stripped 6 bases from V and 0 bases from J, with 22 bases between. CDR3 length: 18 amino acids. The CDR3 reads CASMVNLGSTSSYNEQFF. CDR3 nucleotides: TGCGCCAGCATGGTAAATTTGGGGTCGACCAGCTCCTACAATGAGCAGTTCTTC.

The chain has TRBV28 and TRBJ1-2; tentatively, D is TRBD1 (5 bases). Germline V gene sequence: CDR1 MDHEN, CDR2 SYDVKM. V was clipped by 9 bases and J by 0 bases, with 17 bases between them. CDR3 length: 15 residues. In DNA, the CDR3 is TGTGCCAGTACGATCGGGGACGGCACTAACTATGGCTACACCTTC. Protein: CASTIGDGTNYGYTF.

The V call is TRBV4-1, the J call TRBJ2-2, with 7 nucleotides matching TRBD2. CDR3 length: 14 amino acids. The V gene end was trimmed by 2 bases and the J gene end by 5 bases; junction bases not matched to a gene: 2. Germline V gene data show CDR1 as MGHRA and CDR2 as YSYEKL. CDR3 in amino acids: CASSQRLATGELFF. The DNA of the CDR3 is TGCGCCAGCAGCCAACGACTAGCTACCGGGGAGCTGTTTTTT.

The chain joins TRBV6-5 to TRBJ2-1; tentative D call: TRBD2 (5 bases). The V gene lost 6 bases and the J gene lost 9 bases, with 18 bases spanning the gap. The CDR3 has 14 residues. From germline, CDR1 is MNHEY and CDR2 SVGAGI. This CDR3 is CASRLISSRGEQFF. The CDR3, as DNA: TGTGCCAGCAGGTTGATTTCTTCCCGGGGTGAGCAGTTCTTC.

This clonotype was counted between two and nine times. This sequence joins TRBV3-1 and TRBJ2-7; D may correspond to TRBD1 or TRBD2 (5 bases each). V was shortened by 5 bases and J by 3 bases, with 29 bases between the two germline ends. CDR3 length: 19 residues. Germline CDR1 is LGHDT and CDR2 is YNNKEL (reference sequence). The CDR3 sequence is CASSATGLQTAGAYYEQYF. CDR3 DNA: TGTGCCAGCAGCGCAACAGGCCTGCAGACTGCGGGTGCTTACTACGAGCAGTACTTC.

This clonotype was counted between two and nine times. The rearrangement uses TRBV4-1 and TRBJ2-7, with D possibly called TRBD1 or TRBD2 (5 bases each). The CDR3 has 14 residues. Deletions cut 3 bases from V and 0 bases from J, with 9 bases between. The V gene's germline CDR1 is MGHRA and CDR2 YSYEKL. The CDR3 loop reads CASSHPGSSYEQYF. CDR3 nucleotides: TGCGCCAGCAGCCACCCAGGGAGCTCCTACGAGCAGTACTTC.

The sample holds a few counts of this clonotype. The rearrangement joins TRBV4-2 to TRBJ1-2, with 7 nucleotides matching TRBD1. V lost 0 bases to trimming and J lost 4 bases; unmatched junction nucleotides: 5. The CDR3 covers 15 residues. CDR1 and CDR2 from the germline V gene are LGHNA and YNFKEQ. The CDR3 DNA reads TGTGCCAGCAGCCAAGATGGCTCAGGGGGCTATGGCTACACCTTC. This codes for CASSQDGSGGYGYTF.

The rearrangement joins TRBV6-6 to TRBJ1-2, with D tentatively TRBD1 (6 bases). This CDR3 region has 14 residues. Germline V gene lookup returns CDR1 MNHNY and CDR2 SVGAGI (reference sequence). The germline V and J ends were trimmed by 0 bases and 8 bases, with 13 bases remaining between them. As DNA, the CDR3 is TGTGCCAGCAGTTACTCTGGGGGCTGGGAAGGCTACACCTTC. Its translation is CASSYSGGWEGYTF.